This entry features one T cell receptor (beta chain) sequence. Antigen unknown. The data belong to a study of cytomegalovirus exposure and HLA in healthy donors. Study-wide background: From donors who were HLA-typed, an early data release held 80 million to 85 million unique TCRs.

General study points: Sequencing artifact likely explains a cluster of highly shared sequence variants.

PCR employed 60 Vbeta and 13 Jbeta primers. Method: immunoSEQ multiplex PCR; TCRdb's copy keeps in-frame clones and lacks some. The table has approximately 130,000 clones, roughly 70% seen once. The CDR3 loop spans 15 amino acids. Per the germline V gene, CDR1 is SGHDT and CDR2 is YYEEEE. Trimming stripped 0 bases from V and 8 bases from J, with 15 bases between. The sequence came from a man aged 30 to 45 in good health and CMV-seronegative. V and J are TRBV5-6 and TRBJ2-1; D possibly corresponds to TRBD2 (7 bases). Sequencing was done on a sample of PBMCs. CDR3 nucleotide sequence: TGTGCCAGCAGCTTGGTTTCGCGGGGGCGCGATGAGCAGTTCTTC. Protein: CASSLVSRGRDEQFF.